Listed below are T cell receptor beta chains from one sample, sequenced in a study of T-cell memory formation after mild COVID-19. TCRdb reprocessed the 5' RACE reads with MiXCR, giving one entry per CDR3 protein. The sample carries hundreds of thousands of distinct CDR3 sequences, roughly 18% recorded once. The material sequenced was PBMCs or a T cell subset sorted from them (not recorded which). Receptor source: a man between 18 and 35 years old who had mild COVID-19 (a few samples of this study predate the infection). Cell type and time point are not known. Both conserved end residues are trimmed from each CDR3. Rows may omit the clone size; those that give it use once, few, many or a size class.

v_gene: TRBV7-9; j_gene: TRBJ2-1; abundance: NA; CDR3aa: ASSSPPGLSNEQF
v_gene: TRBV3-1; j_gene: TRBJ2-7; abundance: few; CDR3aa: ASSLSDALYEQY
v_gene: TRBV15; j_gene: TRBJ1-5; abundance: NA; CDR3aa: ATSNKLVGQPQH
v_gene: TRBV27; j_gene: TRBJ2-1; abundance: few; CDR3aa: ASSFWGGEQF
v_gene: TRBV29-1; j_gene: TRBJ2-2; abundance: few; CDR3aa: STEVENTGELF
v_gene: TRBV27; j_gene: TRBJ2-4; abundance: NA; CDR3aa: ASSLSYTGTIAKNIQY
v_gene: TRBV29-1; j_gene: TRBJ1-2; abundance: NA; CDR3aa: SLAADYGYT
v_gene: TRBV19; j_gene: TRBJ1-5; abundance: few; CDR3aa: ASSMRDGGNQPQH
v_gene: TRBV6-5; j_gene: TRBJ2-1; abundance: once; CDR3aa: ASSYTPGGNEQF
v_gene: TRBV7-2; j_gene: TRBJ1-6; abundance: NA; CDR3aa: ASSYLGRDGSPLH
v_gene: TRBV12-3/TRBV12-4; j_gene: TRBJ2-5; abundance: few; CDR3aa: ASRPGTGETQY
v_gene: TRBV15; j_gene: TRBJ2-4; abundance: few; CDR3aa: ATRNRGSKNIQY
v_gene: TRBV5-1; j_gene: TRBJ2-6; abundance: NA; CDR3aa: ASSLAAERANVLT
v_gene: TRBV27; j_gene: TRBJ2-3; abundance: few; CDR3aa: ASSSKFGDTQY
v_gene: TRBV25-1; j_gene: TRBJ1-2; abundance: few; CDR3aa: ASKWGYGYT
v_gene: TRBV7-7; j_gene: TRBJ2-5; abundance: few; CDR3aa: ASSPGTGSETQY
v_gene: TRBV27; j_gene: TRBJ2-3; abundance: few; CDR3aa: ASSSRAGVRDTQY
v_gene: TRBV12-3/TRBV12-4; j_gene: TRBJ1-2; abundance: many; CDR3aa: ASRPGQGSGYT
v_gene: TRBV18; j_gene: TRBJ1-1; abundance: few; CDR3aa: ASSPAATNEAF
v_gene: TRBV10-3; j_gene: TRBJ1-1; abundance: few; CDR3aa: AISESPNTEAF
v_gene: TRBV5-1; j_gene: TRBJ1-2; abundance: NA; CDR3aa: ASSLAVGDYGYT
v_gene: TRBV3-1; j_gene: TRBJ2-2; abundance: NA; CDR3aa: ASSRNRGTGELF
v_gene: TRBV7-9; j_gene: TRBJ1-1; abundance: once; CDR3aa: ASSPGQGPGSEAF
v_gene: TRBV7-9; j_gene: TRBJ2-7; abundance: few; CDR3aa: ASSMGQLYEQY
v_gene: TRBV9; j_gene: TRBJ2-3; abundance: NA; CDR3aa: ASSVGRLAGSTDTQY
v_gene: TRBV9; j_gene: TRBJ2-1; abundance: NA; CDR3aa: ASSGLGTSGDYNEQF
v_gene: TRBV7-7; j_gene: TRBJ2-5; abundance: many; CDR3aa: ASSLGTGGQETQY
v_gene: TRBV7-9; j_gene: TRBJ2-3; abundance: few; CDR3aa: ASSVGVVPDTQY
v_gene: TRBV20-1; j_gene: TRBJ2-1; abundance: few; CDR3aa: SSPDRVGDEQF
v_gene: TRBV6-2/TRBV6-3; j_gene: TRBJ1-6; abundance: NA; CDR3aa: ASSYSGTGFSPLH
v_gene: TRBV5-1; j_gene: TRBJ1-1; abundance: NA; CDR3aa: ASTTSNTEAF
v_gene: TRBV7-2; j_gene: TRBJ1-5; abundance: few; CDR3aa: ASSLAPQPQH
v_gene: TRBV20-1; j_gene: TRBJ1-3; abundance: few; CDR3aa: SATTRISGNTIY
v_gene: TRBV7-2; j_gene: TRBJ2-3; abundance: NA; CDR3aa: ASSLVGVGDTQY
v_gene: TRBV7-9; j_gene: TRBJ2-7; abundance: few; CDR3aa: ASSLAGLAGGNEQY
v_gene: TRBV29-1; j_gene: TRBJ2-1; abundance: NA; CDR3aa: SGSRGAEQF
v_gene: TRBV10-3; j_gene: TRBJ2-3; abundance: NA; CDR3aa: AISRGTSHTDTQY
v_gene: TRBV12-3/TRBV12-4; j_gene: TRBJ2-3; abundance: few; CDR3aa: ASSRGESTDTQY
v_gene: TRBV20-1; j_gene: TRBJ2-7; abundance: NA; CDR3aa: SASPPGVEQY
v_gene: TRBV6-2/TRBV6-3; j_gene: TRBJ1-6; abundance: few; CDR3aa: ASSYDWNSPLH
v_gene: TRBV7-6; j_gene: TRBJ2-6; abundance: NA; CDR3aa: ASSRYHQTGAGANVLT
v_gene: TRBV7-2; j_gene: TRBJ1-4; abundance: few; CDR3aa: ASQGNNEKLF
v_gene: TRBV7-2; j_gene: TRBJ2-3; abundance: many; CDR3aa: ASSLALGGTDTQY
v_gene: TRBV10-3; j_gene: TRBJ2-3; abundance: NA; CDR3aa: AIKSADTQY
v_gene: TRBV7-2; j_gene: TRBJ1-2; abundance: few; CDR3aa: ASSLATGFYGYT
v_gene: TRBV6-6; j_gene: TRBJ2-4; abundance: few; CDR3aa: ASSSSWGAKNIQY
v_gene: TRBV25-1; j_gene: TRBJ2-2; abundance: few; CDR3aa: ASSEVGAGELF
v_gene: TRBV4-3; j_gene: TRBJ2-7; abundance: NA; CDR3aa: ASSRGPGDEQY
v_gene: TRBV4-1; j_gene: TRBJ1-1; abundance: few; CDR3aa: ASSQDEGRDTEAF
v_gene: TRBV2; j_gene: TRBJ2-7; abundance: many; CDR3aa: ASSPQGRSYGEQY
v_gene: TRBV3-1; j_gene: TRBJ1-2; abundance: NA; CDR3aa: ASSPQTDYGYT
v_gene: TRBV6-4; j_gene: TRBJ1-2; abundance: few; CDR3aa: ASSDMNYGYT
v_gene: TRBV7-2; j_gene: TRBJ2-1; abundance: few; CDR3aa: ASSLARDTNEQF